This T cell receptor (beta chain) was identified during a study of response to subunit inactivated influenza vaccine. This CDR3 is 17 amino acids long. Trimming removed 0 bases from V and 3 bases from J, with 14 bases in between. Looked up from germline, CDR1 is MGHRA and CDR2 is YSYEKL. This clonotype was seen only a few times. What it binds is unknown. Study-wide findings and caveats: After each seasonal influenza vaccination, few new T cells are recruited, the authors suggested.

From the RT-PCR reads, TCRdb called clonotypes with MiXCR, one entry per CDR3 protein. The data hold over 650,000 distinct CDR3 sequences, with 18% observed a single time. This sequence joins TRBV4-1 and TRBJ2-2; no definite D call. Sequencing used PBMCs from blood, obtained roughly 5 days after vaccination. This TCR was recovered from a man aged 50 or older who received an inactivated influenza vaccine. Here the CDR3 DNA reads TGCGCCAGCAGCCAAGAATCCGACGGGCTACACACCGGGGAGCTGTTTTTT. Translated, it gives CASSQESDGLHTGELFF.